This TCR beta chain was identified during a study of CD8+ T cells in alopecia areata. RNA was isolated and reverse transcribed to cDNA, the sequencing template. Here immunoSEQ multiplex PCR was the method, and the copy in TCRdb shows in-frame clones only, minus some. The sample comprises roughly 60,000 clones, 44% of which are singletons, and roughly half rests with the top ten. The CDR3 contains 13 residues. Looked up from germline, CDR1 is LGHNA and CDR2 is YNFKEQ. Trimming cost V 4 bases and J 4 bases, with 7 bases left between them. The chain couples TRBV4-2 to TRBJ2-2; D remains unclear. The clonotype comes from a human donor with alopecia areata. Sequencing used NKG2D-low CD8+ T cells sorted from blood. The CDR3 DNA is TGTGCCAGCAGCCCCGTCCTCACCGGGGAGCTGTTTTTT. Translation: CASSPVLTGELFF.